This T cell receptor (beta chain) was recorded in a study of regulatory T cells in long-lasting Graves disease. Arm-PCR with iRepertoire HTBI primers amplified the CDR3 regions for these TCR beta libraries. TCRdb reanalysed the multiplex PCR reads using MiXCR and keeps one entry per CDR3 protein. The data show some 470,000 distinct CDR3 sequences, roughly a fifth seen once. Noted time point: persistent/refractory GD, antithyroid drugs over 5 years with positive TRAb. Construction of the TCR library relied on RNA isolated from PBMCs. This clonotype was counted a few times. This CDR3 has 16 amino acids. J lost 5 bases, V lost 1 base, and 3 bases had no gene match. Germline V CDR1 and CDR2: SGHVS, FNYEAQ.

This rearrangement joins TRBV7-6 to TRBJ2-1; 12 bases match TRBD2. This material consisted of peripheral blood mononuclear cells (PBMCs), taken when the disease was refractory, from a patient treated with antithyroid drugs. The source of this sequence is a female donor with Graves disease. CDR3 sequence reads: CASSLGLAGVHNEQFF. The CDR3 DNA follows: TGTGCCAGCAGCTTAGGACTAGCGGGAGTACACAATGAGCAGTTCTTC.